This is a list of T cell receptor beta chains from one sample in a study of vaccination and CD4 T cells after COVID-19. Antigens for these TCRs are unknown. Using its own MiXCR run on the PCR reads, TCRdb lists one record per CDR3 protein. The sample includes 10,000 to 13,000 distinct CDR3 sequences, 30% to 35% of them seen just once. Source material: CD4+ T cells from blood, cultured in vitro. The receptors here all came from a human donor who had recovered from COVID-19. CDR3s include the opening cysteine and the closing phenylalanine or tryptophan. The D gene is left open where the match is weak. Expanded clones are given a class, and other clones once, few, many or no size at all.

DNA	CDR3	size	V	J	D
TGCGCCAGCAGCTCGGAACAGCCGAACACTGAAGCTTTCTTT	CASSSEQPNTEAFF	NA	TRBV5-1	TRBJ1-1	NA
TGTGCCTGGAGTGTACAGGACACGGGCTGGGAGACCCAGTACTTC	CAWSVQDTGWETQYF	NA	TRBV30	TRBJ2-5	NA
TGTGCCAGCAGTCCTCCGGACAGGGATAGCAATCAGCCCCAGCATTTT	CASSPPDRDSNQPQHF	few	TRBV2	TRBJ1-5	TRBD1
TGTGCCAGCAGCTTAACGGGGGGGGCCTACGAGCAGTACTTC	CASSLTGGAYEQYF	NA	TRBV7-9	TRBJ2-7	TRBD2
TGCAGTGCTCCCGGACAGGGGGCGCGGGACGAGCAGTACTTC	CSAPGQGARDEQYF	NA	TRBV20-1	TRBJ2-7	TRBD1
TGTGCCAGCAGCTTAGCGCGGACAGATTACGAGCAGTACTTC	CASSLARTDYEQYF	NA	TRBV11-3	TRBJ2-7	NA
TGTGCCAGCAGCCGGGACAGGTCGGTTGGCTACACCTTC	CASSRDRSVGYTF	NA	TRBV6-1	TRBJ1-2	TRBD1
TGTGCCAGCAGCTCGGGACAGCGTAACTATGGCTACACCTTC	CASSSGQRNYGYTF	few	TRBV5-4	TRBJ1-2	TRBD1
TGTGCCAGTAGTATAGATTCGAACACCGGGGAGCTGTTTTTT	CASSIDSNTGELFF	NA	TRBV19	TRBJ2-2	NA
TGTGCCAGTAGTCCGCCACAGGGCCTTGAGGCTTTCTTT	CASSPPQGLEAFF	NA	TRBV19	TRBJ1-1	NA
TGCAGTGCCTCTGGACGGAGTTACGATACGCAGTATTTT	CSASGRSYDTQYF	NA	TRBV20-1	TRBJ2-3	NA
TGTGCCAGCAGCACCTCGGGGGGCAGGGTAGGGTCACCCCTCCACTTT	CASSTSGGRVGSPLHF	few	TRBV5-8	TRBJ1-6	NA